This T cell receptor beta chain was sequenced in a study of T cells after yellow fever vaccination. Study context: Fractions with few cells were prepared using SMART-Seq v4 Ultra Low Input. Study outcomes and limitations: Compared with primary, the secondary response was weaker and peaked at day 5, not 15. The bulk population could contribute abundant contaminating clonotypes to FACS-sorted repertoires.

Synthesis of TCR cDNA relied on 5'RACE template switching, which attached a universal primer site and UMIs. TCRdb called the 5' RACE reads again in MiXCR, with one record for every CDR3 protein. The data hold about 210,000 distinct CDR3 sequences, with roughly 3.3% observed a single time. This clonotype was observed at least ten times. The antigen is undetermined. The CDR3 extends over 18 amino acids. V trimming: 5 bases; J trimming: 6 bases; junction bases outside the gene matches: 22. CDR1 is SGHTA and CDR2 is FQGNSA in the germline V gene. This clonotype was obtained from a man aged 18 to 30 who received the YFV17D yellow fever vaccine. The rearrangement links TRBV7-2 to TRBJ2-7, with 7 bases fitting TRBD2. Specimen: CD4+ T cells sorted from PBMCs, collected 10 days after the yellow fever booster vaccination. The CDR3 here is CASSLSFGEGYIGSEQYF. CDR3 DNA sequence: TGTGCCAGCAGCCTCTCGTTCGGGGAGGGATATATTGGGTCCGAGCAGTACTTC.